This is a list of T cell receptor beta chains from one sample in a study of regulatory T cells in long-lasting Graves disease. MiXCR, run by TCRdb on the multiplex PCR reads, gives a single entry per CDR3 protein. The profile shows 350,000 to 450,000 distinct CDR3 sequences, about 21% of them singletons. Sequences were derived from peripheral blood mononuclear cells (PBMCs), sampled when the disease was refractory, from a patient treated with antithyroid drugs. These receptors were collected from a female donor with Graves disease. The CDR3 runs from the conserved cysteine through the conserved F or W. Each record gives: V gene, D gene, clone size, J gene, CDR3 protein, CDR3 DNA. The D gene is left open where the match is weak. Expanded clones are given a class, and other clones once, few, many or no size at all.

v_gene: TRBV19; d_gene: TRBD1; abundance: -; j_gene: TRBJ1-4; CDR3aa: CASRRTGADEKLFF; CDR3nt: TGTGCCAGTAGGAGGACAGGGGCGGATGAAAAACTGTTTTTT
v_gene: TRBV6-2/TRBV6-3; d_gene: TRBD1; abundance: few; j_gene: TRBJ2-7; CDR3aa: CASSLTNNRGSYEQYF; CDR3nt: TGTGCCAGCAGTTTAACAAACAACAGGGGCTCCTACGAGCAGTACTTC
v_gene: TRBV7-9; d_gene: TRBD1; abundance: -; j_gene: TRBJ1-2; CDR3aa: CASSILGGTGANYGYTF; CDR3nt: TGTGCCAGCAGCATACTAGGAGGGACAGGGGCGAACTATGGCTACACCTTC
v_gene: TRBV11-2; d_gene: TRBD2; abundance: -; j_gene: TRBJ2-5; CDR3aa: CASSLDYWASGKLSTEETQYF; CDR3nt: TGTGCCAGCAGCTTAGATTATTGGGCTAGCGGAAAACTATCAACTGAAGAGACCCAGTACTTC
v_gene: TRBV27; d_gene: -; abundance: -; j_gene: TRBJ1-3; CDR3aa: CASKNLGPGNTIYF; CDR3nt: TGTGCCAGCAAAAACTTGGGCCCTGGAAACACCATATATTTT
v_gene: TRBV7-9; d_gene: -; abundance: -; j_gene: TRBJ2-2; CDR3aa: CASRRADLDTGELFF; CDR3nt: TGTGCCAGCAGGCGAGCAGACCTAGACACCGGGGAGCTGTTTTTT
v_gene: TRBV5-1; d_gene: TRBD1; abundance: -; j_gene: TRBJ1-5; CDR3aa: CASSLGQGAKQPQHF; CDR3nt: TGCGCCAGCAGCCTCGGACAGGGGGCTAAACAGCCCCAGCATTTT
v_gene: TRBV15; d_gene: -; abundance: few; j_gene: TRBJ1-5; CDR3aa: CATSREESDGNRPQHF; CDR3nt: TGTGCCACCAGCAGAGAGGAGAGCGATGGCAATCGGCCCCAGCATTTT
v_gene: TRBV14; d_gene: -; abundance: -; j_gene: TRBJ1-6; CDR3aa: CASSHLGLLNSPLHF; CDR3nt: TGTGCCAGCAGCCACCTGGGACTTCTAAATTCACCCCTCCACTTT
v_gene: TRBV28; d_gene: TRBD2; abundance: many; j_gene: TRBJ2-7; CDR3aa: CASSSPRTSGREQYF; CDR3nt: TGTGCCAGCAGTTCGCCTCGCACTAGCGGGAGGGAGCAGTACTTC
v_gene: TRBV27; d_gene: -; abundance: few; j_gene: TRBJ2-5; CDR3aa: CASSSIAGHQETQYF; CDR3nt: TGTGCCAGCAGTTCGATCGCGGGACACCAAGAGACCCAGTACTTC
v_gene: TRBV11-2; d_gene: TRBD1; abundance: -; j_gene: TRBJ1-1; CDR3aa: CVSSQPPGTGGSNTEAFF; CDR3nt: TGTGTCAGCAGCCAACCTCCCGGGACAGGGGGGTCGAACACTGAAGCTTTCTTT
v_gene: TRBV28; d_gene: -; abundance: many; j_gene: TRBJ1-5; CDR3aa: CASSSSYPFSNQPQHF; CDR3nt: TGTGCCAGCAGTTCAAGCTACCCGTTTAGCAATCAGCCCCAGCATTTT
v_gene: TRBV28; d_gene: TRBD1; abundance: -; j_gene: TRBJ2-1; CDR3aa: CASSQQGTHNEQFF; CDR3nt: TGTGCCAGCAGTCAACAGGGGACCCACAATGAGCAGTTCTTC
v_gene: TRBV6-2/TRBV6-3; d_gene: -; abundance: few; j_gene: TRBJ1-4; CDR3aa: CASSDGGKHEKLFF; CDR3nt: TGTGCCAGCAGTGACGGCGGTAAACATGAAAAACTGTTTTTT
v_gene: TRBV9; d_gene: TRBD2; abundance: -; j_gene: TRBJ2-7; CDR3aa: CASSVAGGVYEQYF; CDR3nt: TGTGCCAGCAGCGTAGCCGGGGGGGTCTACGAGCAGTACTTC
v_gene: TRBV10-3; d_gene: -; abundance: -; j_gene: TRBJ1-5; CDR3aa: CAISESHSNQPQHF; CDR3nt: TGTGCCATCAGTGAGTCACATAGCAATCAGCCCCAGCATTTT
v_gene: TRBV9; d_gene: TRBD1; abundance: -; j_gene: TRBJ1-6; CDR3aa: CASSVEPGQGQYSSPLHF; CDR3nt: TGTGCCAGCAGCGTAGAGCCGGGACAGGGGCAGTATAGTTCACCCCTCCACTTT
v_gene: TRBV5-6; d_gene: -; abundance: few; j_gene: TRBJ2-7; CDR3aa: CASSLWWGRYEQYF; CDR3nt: TGTGCCAGCAGCTTGTGGTGGGGGCGGTACGAGCAGTACTTC
v_gene: TRBV27; d_gene: -; abundance: few; j_gene: TRBJ2-7; CDR3aa: CASSVRDKYEQYF; CDR3nt: TGTGCCAGCAGTGTCCGGGACAAGTACGAGCAGTACTTC
v_gene: TRBV19; d_gene: -; abundance: -; j_gene: TRBJ1-5; CDR3aa: CASSIRDDRNQPQHF; CDR3nt: TGTGCCAGTAGTATAAGGGACGATCGCAATCAGCCCCAGCATTTT
v_gene: TRBV14; d_gene: -; abundance: few; j_gene: TRBJ1-1; CDR3aa: CASSQAVLGTEAFF; CDR3nt: TGTGCCAGCAGCCAAGCTGTCCTAGGCACTGAAGCTTTCTTT
v_gene: TRBV28; d_gene: TRBD1; abundance: many; j_gene: TRBJ2-7; CDR3aa: CASSLGYRGYEQYF; CDR3nt: TGTGCCAGCAGTTTAGGGTACAGGGGATACGAGCAGTACTTC
v_gene: TRBV5-1; d_gene: TRBD1; abundance: few; j_gene: TRBJ1-6; CDR3aa: CASSSTGQGDYSPLHF; CDR3nt: TGCGCCAGCAGCAGTACGGGACAGGGTGACTATTCACCCCTCCACTTT
v_gene: TRBV19; d_gene: TRBD1; abundance: few; j_gene: TRBJ1-1; CDR3aa: CASTETGLTEAFF; CDR3nt: TGTGCCAGTACCGAGACAGGGTTAACTGAAGCTTTCTTT
v_gene: TRBV28; d_gene: -; abundance: many; j_gene: TRBJ2-5; CDR3aa: CASSLLGTGLETQYF; CDR3nt: TGTGCCAGCAGCCTACTGGGTACAGGGTTGGAGACCCAGTACTTC
v_gene: TRBV11-2; d_gene: TRBD2; abundance: -; j_gene: TRBJ2-5; CDR3aa: CACSLADEETQYF; CDR3nt: TGTGCCTGCAGCCTAGCGGATGAAGAGACCCAGTACTTC
v_gene: TRBV28; d_gene: TRBD1; abundance: many; j_gene: TRBJ1-1; CDR3aa: CASSLSAGGVTEAFF; CDR3nt: TGTGCCAGCAGCCTCTCCGCAGGGGGAGTCACTGAAGCTTTCTTT
v_gene: TRBV3-1; d_gene: TRBD1; abundance: few; j_gene: TRBJ2-7; CDR3aa: CASSQGQGNFYEQYF; CDR3nt: TGTGCCAGCAGCCAGGGACAGGGAAATTTCTACGAGCAGTACTTC
v_gene: TRBV20-1; d_gene: TRBD2; abundance: -; j_gene: TRBJ2-7; CDR3aa: CSASRREATYEQYF; CDR3nt: TGCAGTGCTAGTAGGCGGGAGGCGACCTACGAGCAGTACTTC
v_gene: TRBV30; d_gene: -; abundance: -; j_gene: TRBJ2-4; CDR3aa: CAWSLGHDIQYF; CDR3nt: TGTGCCTGGAGTCTAGGGCATGACATTCAGTACTTC
v_gene: TRBV12-3/TRBV12-4; d_gene: -; abundance: many; j_gene: TRBJ1-2; CDR3aa: CASSSGRGYTF; CDR3nt: TGTGCCAGCAGTTCGGGGAGGGGCTACACCTTC
v_gene: TRBV28; d_gene: -; abundance: many; j_gene: TRBJ1-5; CDR3aa: CASSLWGRGATSQPQHF; CDR3nt: TGTGCCAGCAGTTTATGGGGCCGCGGGGCCACCTCTCAGCCCCAGCATTTT
v_gene: TRBV6-2/TRBV6-3; d_gene: TRBD2; abundance: -; j_gene: TRBJ2-2; CDR3aa: CASSYPGLAGNTGELFF; CDR3nt: TGTGCCAGCAGTTACCCGGGACTAGCGGGAAACACCGGGGAGCTGTTTTTT
v_gene: TRBV5-1; d_gene: -; abundance: -; j_gene: TRBJ1-5; CDR3aa: CASNLLGQPNQPQHF; CDR3nt: TGCGCCAGCAACTTGCTAGGACAGCCCAATCAGCCCCAGCATTTT
v_gene: TRBV5-1; d_gene: -; abundance: -; j_gene: TRBJ2-7; CDR3aa: CASSFRLDSLYEQYF; CDR3nt: TGCGCCAGCAGCTTTAGGTTAGACTCTTTATACGAGCAGTACTTC
v_gene: TRBV3-1; d_gene: -; abundance: many; j_gene: TRBJ2-4; CDR3aa: CASSQTSKNIQYF; CDR3nt: TGTGCCAGCAGCCAAACCTCAAAAAACATTCAGTACTTC
v_gene: TRBV6-1; d_gene: -; abundance: many; j_gene: TRBJ1-1; CDR3aa: CASSGNWRGNTEAFF; CDR3nt: TGTGCCAGCAGTGGTAACTGGAGGGGGAACACTGAAGCTTTCTTT
v_gene: TRBV2; d_gene: -; abundance: many; j_gene: TRBJ2-2; CDR3aa: CASSEFANTGELFF; CDR3nt: TGTGCCAGCAGCGAGTTCGCGAACACCGGGGAGCTGTTTTTT
v_gene: TRBV3-1; d_gene: -; abundance: many; j_gene: TRBJ1-2; CDR3aa: CASSQEGAKANYGYTF; CDR3nt: TGTGCCAGCAGCCAAGAGGGGGCCAAAGCTAACTATGGCTACACCTTC
v_gene: TRBV20-1; d_gene: TRBD1; abundance: few; j_gene: TRBJ1-4; CDR3aa: CSVPGQGWENEKLFF; CDR3nt: TGCAGTGTTCCGGGACAGGGTTGGGAGAATGAAAAACTGTTTTTT
v_gene: TRBV10-3; d_gene: -; abundance: many; j_gene: TRBJ2-7; CDR3aa: CAISGGTATYEQYF; CDR3nt: TGTGCCATCAGTGGCGGGACAGCGACCTACGAGCAGTACTTC
v_gene: TRBV28; d_gene: -; abundance: many; j_gene: TRBJ1-1; CDR3aa: CASTSGGFPEAFF; CDR3nt: TGTGCCAGCACCTCGGGGGGTTTTCCTGAAGCTTTCTTT
v_gene: TRBV11-3; d_gene: -; abundance: many; j_gene: TRBJ2-5; CDR3aa: CASSLDKGETQYF; CDR3nt: TGTGCCAGCAGCTTAGATAAGGGCGAGACCCAGTACTTC
v_gene: TRBV6-5; d_gene: -; abundance: few; j_gene: TRBJ2-6; CDR3aa: CASSYYSGFSGANVLTF; CDR3nt: TGTGCCAGCAGTTACTACAGTGGATTCTCTGGGGCCAACGTCCTGACTTTC
v_gene: TRBV28; d_gene: TRBD2; abundance: many; j_gene: TRBJ2-5; CDR3aa: CASSPKREGLQTQYF; CDR3nt: TGTGCCAGCAGTCCTAAGCGGGAGGGCCTTCAGACCCAGTACTTC
v_gene: TRBV15; d_gene: -; abundance: few; j_gene: TRBJ1-1; CDR3aa: CATSTLIGGYTEAFF; CDR3nt: TGTGCCACCAGCACCCTAATTGGTGGGTACACTGAAGCTTTCTTT
v_gene: TRBV29-1; d_gene: -; abundance: -; j_gene: TRBJ1-3; CDR3aa: CSVRESSGNTIYF; CDR3nt: TGCAGCGTTCGGGAGAGCTCTGGAAACACCATATATTTT
v_gene: TRBV6-9; d_gene: -; abundance: -; j_gene: TRBJ1-1; CDR3aa: CASSYGAEPNTEAFF; CDR3nt: TGTGCCAGCAGTTACGGGGCGGAACCAAACACTGAAGCTTTCTTT
v_gene: TRBV10-3; d_gene: TRBD1; abundance: once; j_gene: TRBJ2-3; CDR3aa: CAATRTGGEGTDTQYF; CDR3nt: TGTGCCGCGACCCGGACAGGGGGCGAGGGCACAGATACGCAGTATTTT
v_gene: TRBV19; d_gene: -; abundance: few; j_gene: TRBJ1-1; CDR3aa: CASSISIRSEAFF; CDR3nt: TGTGCCAGTAGTATATCCATCAGGAGTGAAGCTTTCTTT
v_gene: TRBV3-1; d_gene: -; abundance: -; j_gene: TRBJ2-2; CDR3aa: CASSQGWGGGITGELFF; CDR3nt: TGTGCCAGCAGCCAAGGTTGGGGCGGGGGCATCACCGGGGAGCTGTTTTTT
v_gene: TRBV7-9; d_gene: -; abundance: few; j_gene: TRBJ1-1; CDR3aa: CASSLTEANTEAFF; CDR3nt: TGTGCCAGCAGCTTAACCGAGGCCAACACTGAAGCTTTCTTT
v_gene: TRBV28; d_gene: -; abundance: many; j_gene: TRBJ1-1; CDR3aa: CASSTPTANTEAFF; CDR3nt: TGTGCCAGCAGCACCCCAACAGCGAACACTGAAGCTTTCTTT
v_gene: TRBV4-1; d_gene: -; abundance: -; j_gene: TRBJ2-7; CDR3aa: CASSQGPGRSSYEQYF; CDR3nt: TGCGCCAGCAGCCAAGGTCCGGGTCGGTCATCCTACGAGCAGTACTTC
v_gene: TRBV24-1; d_gene: TRBD1; abundance: few; j_gene: TRBJ1-1; CDR3aa: CATRSGQGNTEAFF; CDR3nt: TGTGCCACCAGATCAGGACAGGGGAACACTGAAGCTTTCTTT
v_gene: TRBV29-1; d_gene: -; abundance: -; j_gene: TRBJ2-3; CDR3aa: CSVDEWADTQYF; CDR3nt: TGCAGCGTCGACGAGTGGGCAGATACGCAGTATTTT
v_gene: TRBV10-3; d_gene: TRBD1; abundance: -; j_gene: TRBJ1-2; CDR3aa: CAISEGGQNYGYTF; CDR3nt: TGTGCTATCAGTGAAGGGGGACAGAACTATGGCTACACCTTC
v_gene: TRBV6-1; d_gene: -; abundance: many; j_gene: TRBJ2-2; CDR3aa: CASSEALEQTNTGELFF; CDR3nt: TGTGCCAGCAGTGAAGCGCTCGAACAGACCAACACCGGGGAGCTGTTTTTT
v_gene: TRBV29-1; d_gene: -; abundance: many; j_gene: TRBJ1-1; CDR3aa: CSVESNLINTEAFF; CDR3nt: TGCAGCGTTGAATCGAACCTAATCAACACTGAAGCTTTCTTT